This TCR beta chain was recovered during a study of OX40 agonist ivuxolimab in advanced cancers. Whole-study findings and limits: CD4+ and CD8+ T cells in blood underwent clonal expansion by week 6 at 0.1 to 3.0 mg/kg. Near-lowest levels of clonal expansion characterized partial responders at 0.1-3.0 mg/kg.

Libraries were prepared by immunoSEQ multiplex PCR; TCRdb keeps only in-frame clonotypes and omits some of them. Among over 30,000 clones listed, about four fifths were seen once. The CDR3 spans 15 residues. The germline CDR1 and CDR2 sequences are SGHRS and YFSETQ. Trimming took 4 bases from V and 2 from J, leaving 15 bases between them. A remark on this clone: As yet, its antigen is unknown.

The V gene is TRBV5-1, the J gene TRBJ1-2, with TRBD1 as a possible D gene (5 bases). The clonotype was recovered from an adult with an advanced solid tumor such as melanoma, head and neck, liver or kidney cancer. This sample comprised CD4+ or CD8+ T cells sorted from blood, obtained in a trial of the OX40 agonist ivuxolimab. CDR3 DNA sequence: TGCGCCAGCAGCATCGCCGGGACGGGCAACTATGGCTACACCTTC. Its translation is CASSIAGTGNYGYTF.